A single sample is the source of the 30 T cell receptor beta chains below, sequenced in a study of glioma-infiltrating T cells. Amplification of TCR alpha and beta CDR3 regions from RNA used iRepertoire nested multiplex PCR. One entry per CDR3 protein results from TCRdb running MiXCR on the multiplex PCR reads. The data contain about 130,000 distinct CDR3 sequences, approximately 24% of them singletons. The sequenced sample was glioma tissue, nonneoplastic brain tissue, or PBMCs (not recorded which). Receptors originate from a human donor with low-grade glioma or glioblastoma, undergoing nonglioma brain surgery, or in good health (not recorded which).

The chain joins TRBV24-1 to TRBJ2-4; 7 nucleotides line up with TRBD1. The CDR3 is 17 residues long. With 4 bases clipped from V and 0 bases from J, the junction kept 8 bases outside the gene matches. Germline CDR1 and CDR2: KGHDR and SFDVKD. CDR3 sequence reads: CATSDTRDRLAKNIQYF. The CDR3, as DNA: TGTGCCACCAGTGACACCCGGGACAGACTAGCCAAAAACATTCAGTACTTC.

The chain joins TRBV19 to TRBJ2-3; unclear D gene. CDR1 is LNHDA, CDR2 SQIVND, per germline (reference sequence). This CDR3 has 13 amino acids. V shed 7 bases and J shed 6 bases, with 14 bases lying between them. For the CDR3, the DNA is TGTGCCAGTAACTCTCATGGGGTGGATACGCAGTATTTT. This encodes CASNSHGVDTQYF.

This clonotype was detected a few times. The chain has TRBV5-1 and TRBJ1-5; D uncertain. Trimming stripped 0 bases from V and 3 bases from J, with 7 bases between. The CDR3 has 14 residues. The germline gives CDR1 SGHRS, CDR2 YFSETQ. The CDR3 spells CASSLGDANQPQHF. The CDR3 DNA sequence: TGCGCCAGCAGCTTGGGAGATGCCAATCAGCCCCAGCATTTT.

There are a few counts of this clonotype. This chain joins TRBV6-1 and TRBJ1-3; maybe TRBD1 (5 bases). Per the germline V gene, CDR1 is MNHNS and CDR2 is SASEGT. CDR3 size: 15 residues. The ends were cut back, 6 bases at V and 0 bases at J, with 12 bases in the middle. The CDR3 loop reads CASRFDRNSGNTIYF. The CDR3 nucleotides are TGTGCCAGCAGATTTGACAGAAACTCTGGAAACACCATATATTTT.

This clonotype was detected only a few times. V gene TRBV2 combines with J gene TRBJ2-5; 8 bases are a match to TRBD1. The CDR3 length is 14 residues. Germline CDR1 reads SNHLY; CDR2 reads FYNNEI. With V trimmed by 6 bases and J by 3 bases, 6 bases remained unmatched. The CDR3 protein is CASRAPDREETQYF. The CDR3, as DNA: TGTGCCAGCAGGGCACCGGACAGGGAAGAGACCCAGTACTTC.

This clonotype was observed many times. One junction end disagrees with the germline gene, perhaps due to a read error. The rearrangement links TRBV12-3 or TRBV12-4 to TRBJ1-1; D remains ambiguous. The CDR3 consists of 11 residues. CDR3 residues: CASSLATEAFF. The DNA for the CDR3 is TGTGCCAGCAGCTTAGCGACAGAAGCTTTCTTT.

In regard to this clonotype: A much larger clone differs from this one at a single base, so this may be a read error. J is TRBJ1-5 and V is TRBV20-1; D might be TRBD1 (6 bases). V lost 5 bases and J 0 bases, leaving 14 bases between the germline ends. The CDR3 extends over 15 amino acids. Germline V gene sequence: CDR1 DFQATT, CDR2 SNEGSKA (reference sequence). The CDR3 coding sequence is TGCAGTGCTCGCGACAGGAGACTTAGCAATCAGCCCCAGCATTTT. Its translation is CSARDRRLSNQPQHF.

This clonotype was picked up a small number of times. V usage is TRBV27 and J usage is TRBJ1-2, with a tentative D call TRBD1 (5 bases). The V end lost 4 bases, the J end lost 2 bases, and 17 bases lay between the germline ends. Germline values: CDR1 MNHEY, CDR2 SMNVEV (reference sequence). The length of the CDR3 is 16 residues. The CDR3: CASSSDLLTANYGYTF. The CDR3 DNA reads as TGTGCCAGCAGTTCTGACCTCCTGACAGCCAACTATGGCTACACCTTC.

At least ten counts were recorded for this clonotype. The gene calls are TRBV20-1 and TRBJ1-5; 7 bases fit TRBD1. V lost 2 bases to trimming and J lost 5 bases; unmatched junction nucleotides: 6. Germline CDR1 and CDR2: DFQATT and SNEGSKA (reference sequence). The length of the CDR3 is 14 residues. The CDR3 DNA sequence: TGCAGTGCTAGAACCGACAGGGTCGATCAGCCCCAGCATTTT. The encoded protein is CSARTDRVDQPQHF.

This sequence joins TRBV12-3 or TRBV12-4 and TRBJ2-2, with TRBD1 matching over 10 bases. There are 15 residues in the CDR3. V dropped 7 bases and J dropped 6; count of bases not matched to a gene: 8. CDR3 region: CASNPGQGRAGELFF. The CDR3 region has the DNA TGTGCCAGCAACCCGGGACAGGGGAGGGCCGGGGAGCTGTTTTTT.

With regard to this clonotype: This may be a read error: a much more frequent sequence differs by one nucleotide. The chain is built from TRBV4-3 and TRBJ1-1; no firm D call. The CDR3 is 14 amino acids. The V gene's germline CDR1 is LGHNA and CDR2 YSLEER. Written as DNA, the CDR3 is TGCGCCGGCAGCCCCCCCCCGGGGAACCAGGTAGCTTTCTTT. This gives the protein CAGSPPPGNQVAFF.

J is TRBJ2-3 and V is TRBV7-9, with D perhaps being TRBD1 or TRBD2 (5 bases each). This CDR3 spans 16 amino acids. Germline V CDR1 and CDR2: SEHNR, FQNEAQ (reference sequence). V shed 7 bases and J shed 6 bases, with 23 bases lying between them. The CDR3 reads CASISRGTDRGDTQYF. The CDR3 DNA reads as TGTGCCAGCATCTCAAGAGGGACGGATCGCGGGGATACGCAGTATTTT.

This clonotype was counted a few times. The V call is TRBV19, the J call TRBJ2-1, with 9 bases lining up with TRBD2. Losses at the gene ends were 5 bases for V and 7 bases for J; bases not matched to a gene: 12. Per germline, CDR1 LNHDA and CDR2 SQIVND (reference sequence). This CDR3 has 16 amino acids. In DNA form, the CDR3 reads TGTGCCAGTAGTCTCCCCGGGGGGACTAGCATAAATGAGCAGTTCTTC. It codes for CASSLPGGTSINEQFF.

This clonotype was seen only a few times. This chain joins TRBV3-1 and TRBJ2-5; D not resolved. Germline CDR1 and CDR2: LGHDT and YNNKEL (reference sequence). The length of the CDR3 is 13 residues. V dropped 5 bases and J dropped 2 bases, with 9 bases sitting between them. The CDR3 DNA follows: TGTGCCAGCAGCGGTGTAGGTCAAGAGACCCAGTACTTC. Translated: CASSGVGQETQYF.

Turning to this clonotype: Because the CDR3 is missing its conserved closing phenylalanine or tryptophan, this is likely a read error. Here the CDR3 reads CASSFSQYQETQYS. Here the CDR3 DNA reads TGTGCCAGCAGTTTTAGTCAGTACCAAGAGACCCAGTACTCC. The chain carries TRBV28 and TRBJ2-5, with D uncertain. The CDR3 consists of 14 residues. Trimming left V 3 bases short and J 0 bases short, with 8 bases between. Germline CDR1 is MDHEN and CDR2 is SYDVKM.

This chain joins TRBV6-6 and TRBJ2-1, with TRBD2 identical over 10 bases. V was pared by 6 bases and J by 9 bases, with 11 bases of the junction left unmatched. The CDR3 runs 15 residues. Per the germline V gene, CDR1 is MNHNY and CDR2 is SVGAGI (reference sequence). The CDR3 bases are TGTGCCAGCAGATCAAGCGGGGGGGCGGTCCCTGAGCAGTTCTTC. Translation: CASRSSGGAVPEQFF.

The table lists this clonotype with many counts. This chain joins TRBV6-1 and TRBJ2-1, with D unclear. Trimming removed 10 bases at V and 9 bases at J, with 16 bases between. Per the germline V gene, CDR1 is MNHNS and CDR2 is SASEGT. CDR3 length: 12 residues. CDR3: CATNAAPGEQFF. CDR3 sequence (DNA): TGTGCCACCAACGCCGCCCCGGGTGAGCAGTTCTTC.

V usage is TRBV7-6 and J usage is TRBJ2-3; 7 bases line up with TRBD2. The germline V gene has CDR1 SGHVS and CDR2 FNYEAQ. CDR3 length equals 17 residues. The CDR3 DNA follows: TGTGATAGCAGCTTATACGGACTAGGAACGGTTACGGATACGCAGTATTTT. Translating gives CDSSLYGLGTVTDTQYF.

This clonotype was seen a handful of times. This chain connects TRBV19 to TRBJ2-5; D not resolved. The V gene lost 1 base and the J gene lost 4 bases, with 7 bases spanning the gap. The germline gives CDR1 LNHDA, CDR2 SQIVND (reference sequence). There are 13 residues in the CDR3. The CDR3 DNA reads as TGTGCCAGTAGTATAGGGCATGGAGAGACCCAGTACTTC. This gives the protein CASSIGHGETQYF.

This clonotype was seen ten or more times. The gene calls are TRBV15 and TRBJ2-1; D is uncertain. V shed 1 base and J shed 7 bases, with 14 bases lying between them. Germline V gene data show CDR1 as LNHNV and CDR2 as YYDKDF (reference sequence). The CDR3 length is 15 residues. This CDR3 is CATSRGSPIPNEQFF. DNA of the CDR3: TGTGCCACCAGCAGAGGTTCTCCGATTCCAAATGAGCAGTTCTTC.

The chain carries TRBV18 and TRBJ2-7; D uncertain. The CDR3 consists of 13 residues. V dropped 0 bases and J dropped 7 bases, with 10 bases sitting between them. Per germline, CDR1 KGHSH and CDR2 LQKENI. The CDR3 loop is CASSPPMGKEQYV. The CDR3 nucleotides read TGTGCCAGCTCACCACCGATGGGTAAAGAGCAGTACGTC.

Many counts were recorded for this clonotype. The chain recombines TRBV28 with TRBJ1-5, with TRBD1 as a possible D gene (6 bases). The CDR3 totals 14 residues. V gave up 8 bases and J gave up 2 bases, with 13 bases separating them. Germline assignment: CDR1 MDHEN and CDR2 SYDVKM. The CDR3 here is CASRRRTGNQPQHF. The CDR3 DNA is TGTGCCAGCCGGCGTCGGACAGGCAATCAGCCCCAGCATTTT.

This clonotype turned up a few times. This chain links TRBV7-9 with TRBJ1-1, with unresolved D. Trimming stripped 2 bases from V and 4 bases from J, with 14 bases between. Germline-derived CDR1 and CDR2 are SEHNR and FQNEAQ (reference sequence). CDR3 size: 15 residues. This CDR3 is CASSLKGPGSTEAFF. CDR3 DNA sequence: TGTGCCAGCAGCTTAAAAGGCCCGGGGAGCACTGAAGCTTTCTTT.

V usage is TRBV5-4 and J usage is TRBJ2-3, with 16 bases identical to TRBD2. The length of the CDR3 is 17 residues. In germline, CDR1 is SGHNT, CDR2 YYREEE (reference sequence). Germline trimming cut 2 bases from V and 4 bases from J; bases unmatched to any gene: 4. CDR3: CASSFGTSGGAADTQYF. DNA for the CDR3: TGTGCCAGCAGCTTTGGGACTAGCGGGGGGGCCGCAGATACGCAGTATTTT.

This clonotype was counted once. A much larger clone sits a single nucleotide away, making a read error possible. The chain has TRBV20-1 and TRBJ1-2, with TRBD1 matching 8 bases. The CDR3 has 14 amino acids. V was pared by 6 bases and J by 5 bases, with 11 bases of the junction left unmatched. From germline, CDR1 is DFQATT and CDR2 SNEGSKA (reference sequence). The CDR3 protein is CSAKPRGQEYGYTF. For the CDR3, the DNA is TGCAGTGCCAAACCCAGGGGGCAGGAGTATGGCTACACCTTC.

This clonotype was picked up one time. V and J are TRBV16 and TRBJ2-7; D perhaps matches TRBD1 (5 bases). This CDR3 region has 13 residues. Looked up from germline, CDR1 is KGHSY and CDR2 is FQNENV. Trimming took off 1 base at V and 4 bases at J, with 8 bases between the two ends. DNA of the CDR3: TGTGCCAGCAGCCAATTTCAGGGTTACGAGCAGTACGTC. It encodes CASSQFQGYEQYV.

CDR3 sequence: CASSLMWADTGTDTQYF. CDR3 bases: TGCGCCAGCAGCTTGATGTGGGCAGACACTGGCACAGATACGCAGTATTTT. The chain couples TRBV5-1 to TRBJ2-3; D uncertain. Germline assignment: CDR1 SGHRS and CDR2 YFSETQ. V was trimmed by 1 base and J by 1 base, leaving 16 bases between them. The CDR3 is made up of 17 amino acids. Supplemented by reference TRBV5-1 and TRBJ2-3, the full variable domain reads KAGVTQTPRYLIKTRGQQVTLSCSPISGHRSVSWYQQTPGQGLQFLFEYFSETQRNKGNFPGRFSGRQFSNSRSEMNVSTLELGDSALYLCASSLMWADTGTDTQYFGPGTRLTVL.

This clonotype showed up just a few times. The chain's CDR3 is CASSQVREQFF. CDR3 DNA: TGTGCCAGCAGCCAAGTGCGTGAGCAGTTCTTC. The chain couples TRBV3-1 to TRBJ2-1; D remains ambiguous. Trimming cost V 1 base and J 9 bases, with 4 bases left between them. Germline lookup yields CDR1 LGHDT and CDR2 YNNKEL (reference sequence). The CDR3 runs to 11 residues.

The table lists this clonotype with a few counts. CDR3 residues: CSARHQFSTDTQYF. The DNA of the CDR3 is TGCAGTGCTAGGCATCAGTTCAGCACAGATACGCAGTATTTT. The genes are TRBV20-1 and TRBJ2-3; D unclear. V lost 3 bases, J lost 0 bases, and 10 bases lay in between. CDR1 is DFQATT and CDR2 is SNEGSKA in the germline V gene (reference sequence). The length of the CDR3 is 14 residues.

This chain uses TRBV11-3 with TRBJ1-2, with TRBD1 identical over 8 bases. The trim removed 2 bases at V and 5 bases at J, leaving 4 bases unmatched. The CDR3 sequence is 14 residues long. Germline values: CDR1 SGHNT, CDR2 YENEEA. The CDR3 protein is CASSLKDREYGYTF. CDR3 coding DNA: TGTGCCAGCAGCTTAAAGGACAGGGAATATGGCTACACCTTC. Filled out from reference TRBV11-3 and TRBJ1-2, the complete variable domain reads EAGVVQSPRYKIIEKKQPVAFWCNPISGHNTLYWYLQNLGQGPELLIRYENEEAVDDSQLPKDRFSAERLKGVDSTLKIQPAELGDSAVYLCASSLKDREYGYTFGSGTRLTVV.